Sequencing of this T cell receptor beta chain was carried out in a study of graft-versus-host responses after intestinal transplantation. Across the study: Transplant recipients had multivisceral, liver-intestinal, or isolated intestinal grafts. Recipients across the board were started on anti-thymocyte globulin induction, then kept on tacrolimus and steroids for about 3 years.

Germline V gene sequence: CDR1 SEHNR, CDR2 FQNEAQ (reference sequence). This CDR3 contains 15 residues. V was clipped by 5 bases and J by 5 bases; unmatched bases: 10. Using immunoSEQ multiplex PCR, the repertoire was profiled, and TCRdb retains in-frame clones only, with some absent. The sample holds about 120,000 clones; 90% are singletons and the top ten take approximately 0.18%. For this clone: Its cognate antigen is unknown.

Study-wide findings and caveats: Ileal or blood samples showed some GvH clones first, and such clones were also found in recipient marrow. Patients who carried graft-donor T cell macrochimerism also had high graft-versus-host to host-versus-graft clonal ratios in their allografts.

This TCR derives from a human donor who received an intestinal transplant. This chain joins TRBV7-9 and TRBJ1-2; 8 bases align to TRBD1. This specimen consisted of unstimulated CD4+ T cells sorted from spleen or lymph node cells, obtained before intestinal transplant. CDR3 residues: CASSPRTGWEYGYTF. Here the CDR3 DNA reads TGTGCCAGCAGCCCACGGACAGGGTGGGAGTATGGCTACACCTTC.